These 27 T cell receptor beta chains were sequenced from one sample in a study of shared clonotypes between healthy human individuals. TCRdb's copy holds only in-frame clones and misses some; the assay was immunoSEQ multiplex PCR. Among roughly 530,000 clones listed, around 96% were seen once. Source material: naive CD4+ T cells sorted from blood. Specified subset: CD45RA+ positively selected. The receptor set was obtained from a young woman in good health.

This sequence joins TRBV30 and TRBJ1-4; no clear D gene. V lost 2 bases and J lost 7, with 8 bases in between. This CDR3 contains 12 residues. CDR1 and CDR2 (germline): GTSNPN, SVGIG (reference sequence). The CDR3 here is CAWSPNGEKLFF. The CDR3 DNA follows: TGTGCCTGGAGTCCCAACGGTGAAAAACTGTTTTTT.

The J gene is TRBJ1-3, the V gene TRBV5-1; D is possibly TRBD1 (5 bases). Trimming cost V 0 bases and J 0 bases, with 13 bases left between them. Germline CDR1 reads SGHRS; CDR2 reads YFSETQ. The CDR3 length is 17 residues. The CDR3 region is CASSLGDGTLSGNTIYF. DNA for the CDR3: TGCGCCAGCAGCTTGGGGGACGGGACCCTCTCTGGAAACACCATATATTTT.

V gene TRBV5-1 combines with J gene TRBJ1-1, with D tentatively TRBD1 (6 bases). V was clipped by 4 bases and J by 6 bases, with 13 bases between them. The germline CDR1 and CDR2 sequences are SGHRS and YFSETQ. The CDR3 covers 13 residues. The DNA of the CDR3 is TGCGCCAGCAGCCTTTCCGGGGGCCCTGAAGCTTTCTTT. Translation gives CASSLSGGPEAFF.

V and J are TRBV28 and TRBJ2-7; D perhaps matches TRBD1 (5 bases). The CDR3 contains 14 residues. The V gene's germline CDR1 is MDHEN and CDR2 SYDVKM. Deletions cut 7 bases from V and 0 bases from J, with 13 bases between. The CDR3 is CASIGAARSYEQYF. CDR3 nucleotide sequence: TGTGCCAGCATAGGGGCAGCCCGCTCCTACGAGCAGTACTTC.

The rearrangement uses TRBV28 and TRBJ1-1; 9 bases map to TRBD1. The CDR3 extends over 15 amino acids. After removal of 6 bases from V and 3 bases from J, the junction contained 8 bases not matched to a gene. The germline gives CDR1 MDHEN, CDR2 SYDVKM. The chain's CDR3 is CASSSGTGPYTEAFF. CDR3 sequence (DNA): TGTGCCAGCAGCTCCGGGACAGGGCCTTACACTGAAGCTTTCTTT.

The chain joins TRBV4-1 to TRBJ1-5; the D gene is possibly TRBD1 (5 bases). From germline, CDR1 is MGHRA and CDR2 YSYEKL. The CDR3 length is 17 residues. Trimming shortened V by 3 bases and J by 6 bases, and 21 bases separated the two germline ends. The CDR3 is CASSHIPAGGISQPQHF. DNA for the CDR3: TGCGCCAGCAGCCACATCCCCGCGGGGGGTATAAGTCAGCCCCAGCATTTT.

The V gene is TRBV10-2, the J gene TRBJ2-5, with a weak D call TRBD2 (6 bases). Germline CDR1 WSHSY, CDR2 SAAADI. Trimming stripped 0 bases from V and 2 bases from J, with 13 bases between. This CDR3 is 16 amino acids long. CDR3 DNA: TGCGCCAGCAGTGAGTCTTGGGACGGAGGGCAAGAGACCCAGTACTTC. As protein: CASSESWDGGQETQYF.

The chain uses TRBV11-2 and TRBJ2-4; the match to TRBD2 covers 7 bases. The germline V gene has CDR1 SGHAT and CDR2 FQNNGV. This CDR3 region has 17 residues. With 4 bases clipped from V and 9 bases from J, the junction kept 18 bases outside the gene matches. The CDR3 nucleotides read TGTGCCAGCAGCTCCGGGACTACCTTTTTCTTCCCAAGCATTCAGTACTTC. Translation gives CASSSGTTFFFPSIQYF.

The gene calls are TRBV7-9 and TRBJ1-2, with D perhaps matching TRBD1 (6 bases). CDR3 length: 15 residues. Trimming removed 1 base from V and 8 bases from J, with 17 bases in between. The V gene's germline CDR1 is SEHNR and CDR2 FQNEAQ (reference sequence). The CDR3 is CASSLVSRGGKGYTF. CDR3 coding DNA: TGTGCCAGCAGCTTAGTGTCCAGGGGAGGAAAAGGCTACACCTTC.

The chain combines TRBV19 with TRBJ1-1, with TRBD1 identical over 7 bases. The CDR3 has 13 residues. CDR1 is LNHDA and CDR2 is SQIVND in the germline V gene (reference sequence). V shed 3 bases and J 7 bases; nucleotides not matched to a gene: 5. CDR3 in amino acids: CASSIPGTVEAFF. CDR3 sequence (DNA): TGTGCCAGTAGTATCCCCGGGACAGTTGAAGCTTTCTTT.

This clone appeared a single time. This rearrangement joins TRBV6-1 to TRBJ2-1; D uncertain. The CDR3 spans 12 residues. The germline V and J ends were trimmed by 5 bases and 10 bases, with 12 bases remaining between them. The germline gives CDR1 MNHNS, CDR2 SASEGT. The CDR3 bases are TGTGCCAGCAGTCGGAAAGGGCAGGAGCAGTTCTTC. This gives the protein CASSRKGQEQFF.

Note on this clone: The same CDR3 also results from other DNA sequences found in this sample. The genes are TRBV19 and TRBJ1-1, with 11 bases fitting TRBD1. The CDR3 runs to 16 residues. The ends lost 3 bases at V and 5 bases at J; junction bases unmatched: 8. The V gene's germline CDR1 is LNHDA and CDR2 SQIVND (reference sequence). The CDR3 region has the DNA TGTGCCAGTAGTATCGGACAGGGGGCGCGTGGGACTGAAGCTTTCTTT. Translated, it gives CASSIGQGARGTEAFF.

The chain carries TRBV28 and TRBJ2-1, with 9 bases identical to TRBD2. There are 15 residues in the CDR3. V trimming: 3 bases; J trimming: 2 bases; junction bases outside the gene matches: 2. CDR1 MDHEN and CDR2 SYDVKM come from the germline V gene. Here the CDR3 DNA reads TGTGCCAGCAGTTTCCTAGCGGGACCCTACAATGAGCAGTTCTTC. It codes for CASSFLAGPYNEQFF.

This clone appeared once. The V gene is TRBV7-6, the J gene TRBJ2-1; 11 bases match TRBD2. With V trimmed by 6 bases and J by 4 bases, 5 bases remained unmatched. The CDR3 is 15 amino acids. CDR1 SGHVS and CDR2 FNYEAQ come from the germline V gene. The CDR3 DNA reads TGTGCCAGCAGACAAGGACTAGCGGGTTACAATGAGCAGTTCTTC. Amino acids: CASRQGLAGYNEQFF.

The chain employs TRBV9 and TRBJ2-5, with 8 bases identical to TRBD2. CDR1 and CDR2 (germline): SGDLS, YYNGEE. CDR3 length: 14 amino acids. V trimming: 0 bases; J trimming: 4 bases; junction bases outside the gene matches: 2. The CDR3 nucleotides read TGTGCCAGCAGCGTAGTGGCGGGAGGAGAGACCCAGTACTTC. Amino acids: CASSVVAGGETQYF.

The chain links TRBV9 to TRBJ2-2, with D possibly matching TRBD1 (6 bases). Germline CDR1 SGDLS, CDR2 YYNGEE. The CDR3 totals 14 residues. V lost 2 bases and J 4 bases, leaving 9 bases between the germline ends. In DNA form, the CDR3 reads TGTGCCAGCAGCGTCAGGGGAAGCACCGGGGAGCTGTTTTTT. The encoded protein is CASSVRGSTGELFF.

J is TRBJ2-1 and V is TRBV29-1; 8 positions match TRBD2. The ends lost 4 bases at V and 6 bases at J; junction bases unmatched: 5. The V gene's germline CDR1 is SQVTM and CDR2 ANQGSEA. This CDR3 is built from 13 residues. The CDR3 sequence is CSVAGGGVNEQFF. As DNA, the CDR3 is TGCAGCGTTGCGGGAGGGGGGGTCAATGAGCAGTTCTTC.

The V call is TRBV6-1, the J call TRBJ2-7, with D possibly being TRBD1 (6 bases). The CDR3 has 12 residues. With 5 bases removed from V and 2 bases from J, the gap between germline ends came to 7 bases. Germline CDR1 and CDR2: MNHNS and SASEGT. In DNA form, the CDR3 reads TGTGCCAGCAGTACAGGGACCTACGAGCAGTACTTC. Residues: CASSTGTYEQYF.

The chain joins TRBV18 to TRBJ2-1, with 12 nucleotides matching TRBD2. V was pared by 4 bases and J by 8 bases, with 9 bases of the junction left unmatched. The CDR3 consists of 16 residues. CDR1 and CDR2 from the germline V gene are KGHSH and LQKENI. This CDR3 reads CASSQLTSGGVDEQFF. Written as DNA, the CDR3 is TGTGCCAGCTCACAACTGACTAGCGGGGGTGTGGATGAGCAGTTCTTC.

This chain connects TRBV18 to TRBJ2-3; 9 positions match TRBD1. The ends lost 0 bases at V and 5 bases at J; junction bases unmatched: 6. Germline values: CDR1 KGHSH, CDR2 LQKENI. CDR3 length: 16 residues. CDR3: CASSPPRGQGKDTQYF. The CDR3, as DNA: TGTGCCAGCTCACCACCCCGGGGACAGGGTAAAGATACGCAGTATTTT.

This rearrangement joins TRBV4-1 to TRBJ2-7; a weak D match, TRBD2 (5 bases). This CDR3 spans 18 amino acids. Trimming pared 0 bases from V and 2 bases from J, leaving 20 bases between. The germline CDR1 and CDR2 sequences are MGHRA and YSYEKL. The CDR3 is CASSQDTAWVGSPYEQYF. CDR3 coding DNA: TGCGCCAGCAGCCAAGATACGGCCTGGGTGGGGAGCCCCTACGAGCAGTACTTC.

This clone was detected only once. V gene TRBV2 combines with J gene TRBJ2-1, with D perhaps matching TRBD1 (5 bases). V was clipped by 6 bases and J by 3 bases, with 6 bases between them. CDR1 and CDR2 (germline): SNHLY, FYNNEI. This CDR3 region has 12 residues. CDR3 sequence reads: CASRDSYNEQFF. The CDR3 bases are TGTGCCAGCAGAGACAGCTACAATGAGCAGTTCTTC.

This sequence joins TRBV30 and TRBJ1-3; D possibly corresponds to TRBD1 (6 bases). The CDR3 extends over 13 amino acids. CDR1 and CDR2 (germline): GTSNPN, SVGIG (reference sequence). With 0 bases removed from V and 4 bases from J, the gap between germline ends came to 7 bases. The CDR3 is CAWSVDRGNTIYF. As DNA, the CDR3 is TGTGCCTGGAGTGTAGACAGGGGAAACACCATATATTTT.

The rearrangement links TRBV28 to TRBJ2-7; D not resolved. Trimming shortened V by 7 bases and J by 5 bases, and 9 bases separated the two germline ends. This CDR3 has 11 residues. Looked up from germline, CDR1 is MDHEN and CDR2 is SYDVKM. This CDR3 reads CASTSRDEQYF. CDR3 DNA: TGTGCCAGCACCTCGCGTGACGAGCAGTACTTC.

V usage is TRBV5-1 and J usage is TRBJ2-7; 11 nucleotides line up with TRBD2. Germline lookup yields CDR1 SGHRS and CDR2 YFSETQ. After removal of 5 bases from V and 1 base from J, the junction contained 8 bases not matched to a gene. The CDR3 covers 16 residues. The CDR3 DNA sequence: TGCGCCAGCAGGGCTGGGACTAGCGGTTTATCCTACGAGCAGTACTTC. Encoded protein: CASRAGTSGLSYEQYF.

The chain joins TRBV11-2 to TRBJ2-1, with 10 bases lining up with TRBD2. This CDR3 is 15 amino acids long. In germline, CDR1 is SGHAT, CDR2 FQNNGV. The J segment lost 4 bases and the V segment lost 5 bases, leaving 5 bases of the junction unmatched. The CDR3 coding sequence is TGTGCCAGCAGCCCAGGACTAGCGGCATACAATGAGCAGTTCTTC. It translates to CASSPGLAAYNEQFF.

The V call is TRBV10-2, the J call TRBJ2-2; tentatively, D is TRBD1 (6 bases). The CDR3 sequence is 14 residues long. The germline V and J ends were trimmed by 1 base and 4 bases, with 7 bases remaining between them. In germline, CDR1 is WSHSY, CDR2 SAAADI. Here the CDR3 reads CASSEYRVTGELFF. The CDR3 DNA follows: TGCGCCAGCAGTGAGTACAGGGTCACCGGGGAGCTGTTTTTT.